This TCR beta chain emerged from a study of B cell selection in AIRE deficiency. Study-wide points: CDR3s were shorter in shared Treg sequences, reflecting few non-templated nucleotide insertions. In TCRBV usage, CDR3 length and diversity, patient Tconv and Treg cells matched healthy donors. Only about 9% of 3,500 to 4,500 shared Treg sequences were patient-specific; 31.6% healthy-specific.

Germline assignment: CDR1 LGHNA and CDR2 YNFKEQ. This CDR3 comprises 17 residues. The J segment lost 6 bases and the V segment lost 4 bases, leaving 14 bases of the junction unmatched. The sorted conventional CD4 T cells were gated as CD4+CD127+. As to this clone: The antigen is unknown.

The method was immunoSEQ multiplex PCR; TCRdb's version includes in-frame clones alone and lacks a portion of them. The profile shows 21,000 or so clones, roughly 97% of them singletons. The TCR was taken from a human donor with AIRE deficiency. The chain joins TRBV4-2 to TRBJ2-7; 11 bases fit TRBD2. Sequences were obtained from conventional CD4+ T cells sorted from PBMCs. The CDR3 DNA reads as TGTGCCAGCAGCCCCGTCCCAACGCTCGGACTAGCGGGCGAGCAGTACTTC. Translation: CASSPVPTLGLAGEQYF.